Below, 5 T cell receptor beta chains from the same sample are listed, as sequenced in a study of CD8 T cells in Susac syndrome. Random hexamers were used to reverse transcribe the RNA input (roughly 0.5 to 1 ug). TCRdb reanalysed the immunoSEQ multiplex PCR reads using MiXCR and keeps one entry per CDR3 protein. Here the sample spans some 200,000 distinct CDR3 sequences, approximately 95% being singletons. Source material: CD4+ T cells from PBMCs. The receptors shown here come from a human donor with Susac syndrome.

The V gene is TRBV27, the J gene TRBJ2-7; 12 nucleotides agree with TRBD1. With V trimmed by 2 bases and J by 2 bases, 4 bases remained unmatched. Germline V gene sequence: CDR1 MNHEY, CDR2 SMNVEV (reference sequence). There are 16 residues in the CDR3. DNA for the CDR3: TGTGCCAGCAGTTTAACGGGACAGGGGGCTACCTACGAGCAGTACTTC. It codes for CASSLTGQGATYEQYF.

The chain joins TRBV30 to TRBJ2-6; the D gene is possibly TRBD1 (6 bases). Trimming took 2 bases from V and 2 from J, leaving 10 bases between them. This CDR3 has 15 amino acids. Germline V gene data show CDR1 as GTSNPN and CDR2 as SVGIG (reference sequence). CDR3 sequence (DNA): TGTGCCTGGAGTAAACAGGGTGCTGGGGCCAACGTCCTGACTTTC. This sequence encodes CAWSKQGAGANVLTF. Together with reference TRBV30 and TRBJ2-6, the CDR3 gives the full variable domain: SQTIHQWPATLVQPVGSPLSLECTVEGTSNPNLYWYRQAAGRGLQLLFYSVGIGQISSEVPQNLSASRPQDRQFILSSKKLLLSDSGFYLCAWSKQGAGANVLTFGAGSRLTVL.

J is TRBJ1-5 and V is TRBV15, with D uncertain. CDR1 is LNHNV and CDR2 is YYDKDF in the germline V gene (reference sequence). The germline V and J ends were trimmed by 2 bases and 1 base, with 3 bases remaining between them. The CDR3 has 13 amino acids. The CDR3 here is CATSRKSNQPQHF. DNA of the CDR3: TGTGCCACCAGCAGAAAAAGCAATCAGCCCCAGCATTTT. Full variable domain (rest looked up from reference TRBV15 and TRBJ1-5): DAMVIQNPRYQVTQFGKPVTLSCSQTLNHNVMYWYQQKSSQAPKLLFHYYDKDFNNEADTPDNFQSRRPNTSFCFLDIRSPGLGDTAMYLCATSRKSNQPQHFGDGTRLSIL.

In its sample, this clonotype was seen a few times. This sequence joins TRBV9 and TRBJ2-5, with D tentatively TRBD1 (5 bases). With 2 bases removed from V and 0 bases from J, the gap between germline ends came to 5 bases. This CDR3 region has 13 residues. Per germline, CDR1 SGDLS and CDR2 YYNGEE. The CDR3 spells CASSVTDQETQYF. CDR3 sequence (DNA): TGTGCCAGCAGCGTGACAGACCAAGAGACCCAGTACTTC.

The chain has TRBV12-3 or TRBV12-4 and TRBJ1-4; D unclear. The CDR3 runs 14 residues. Between the trimmed V and J ends, which lost 6 bases and 0 bases, there was a span of 8 bases. The chain's CDR3 is CASRRPATNEKLFF. Here the CDR3 DNA reads TGTGCCAGCAGAAGACCCGCAACTAATGAAAAACTGTTTTTT.